One sample yielded the 31 T cell receptor beta chains listed below, sequenced in a study of spatial heterogeneity in lung cancer. The time point was: sample taken at primary tumor resection. In each case, whole RNA from tumor, nontumor lung or frozen PBMC was sequenced unsorted. Using its own MiXCR run on the 5' RACE reads, TCRdb lists one record per CDR3 protein. The sample lists roughly 8,000 distinct CDR3 sequences, roughly 8% occurring once. The sample in question was PBMCs, obtained at surgery. These receptors were obtained from a female donor with early-stage non-small cell lung cancer.

This clonotype has only a few counts. The chain is built from TRBV21-1 and TRBJ2-7; the D call TRBD1 from the table was never checked on the DNA. TRBV21-1 is flagged as a pseudogene. CDR3 length equals 14 residues. The CDR3 DNA follows: TGTGCCAGCAGCAAAGAGGGGCACTCCTACGAGCAGTACTTC. This translates into CASSKEGHSYEQYF.

There are many counts of this clonotype. The rearrangement joins TRBV27 to TRBJ2-3, with D tentatively TRBD1 or TRBD2 (6 bases each). The CDR3 consists of 15 residues. Germline lookup yields CDR1 MNHEY and CDR2 SMNVEV (reference sequence). V was clipped by 5 bases and J by 4 bases, with 16 bases between them. CDR3: CASSRGGRLADTQYF. In DNA, the CDR3 is TGTGCCAGCAGTAGAGGGGGGCGCCTGGCAGATACGCAGTATTTT.

Sample share makes this clonotype medium-sized. J is TRBJ2-1 and V is TRBV3-1, with 7 bases lining up with TRBD2. Losses at the gene ends were 1 base for V and 0 bases for J; bases not matched to a gene: 6. The CDR3 loop spans 17 amino acids. Per the germline V gene, CDR1 is LGHDT and CDR2 is YNNKEL (reference sequence). CDR3 DNA sequence: TGTGCCAGCAGCCAAGGACCCACGGGAGGCTCCTACAATGAGCAGTTCTTC. Encoded protein: CASSQGPTGGSYNEQFF.

In its sample, this clonotype is medium-sized. This rearrangement joins TRBV5-1 to TRBJ1-1; 7 positions match TRBD1. Unmatched junction bases numbered 4, after V lost 4 bases and J lost 4 bases. The CDR3 covers 13 residues. CDR1 is SGHRS and CDR2 is YFSETQ in the germline V gene. CDR3 loop: CASSPDRATEAFF. The DNA for the CDR3 is TGCGCCAGCAGCCCTGACAGGGCCACTGAAGCTTTCTTT.

This clonotype was counted ten times or more. The chain employs TRBV6-5 and TRBJ2-7; 11 bases map to TRBD2. V was clipped by 2 bases and J by 3 bases; unmatched bases: 9. CDR3 length equals 17 residues. Germline V gives CDR1 MNHEY, CDR2 SVGAGI. The CDR3 reads CASSYLTSGGTNYEQYF. The CDR3 DNA reads TGTGCCAGCAGTTACCTAACTAGCGGGGGAACAAACTACGAGCAGTACTTC.

This clonotype was observed many times. At one end the junction does not follow the germline gene, possibly because of a read error. The chain has TRBV11-2 and TRBJ2-3; TRBD2 matches at 9 bases. Per the germline V gene, CDR1 is SGHAT and CDR2 is FQNNGV. The CDR3 extends over 15 amino acids. This chain's CDR3 is CASTLAGAGTDTQYF. CDR3 sequence (DNA): TGTGCCAGCACCTTAGCGGGAGCCGGCACAGATACGCAGTATTTT.

This clonotype was seen repeatedly, ten times or more. The gene calls are TRBV20-1 and TRBJ2-2; no clear D. Germline values: CDR1 DFQATT, CDR2 SNEGSKA (reference sequence). V was pared by 1 base and J by 1 base, with 10 bases between. The CDR3 extends over 15 amino acids. For the CDR3, the DNA is TGCAGTGCTAGAGGTGGCGGTCAGAACACCGGGGAGCTGTTTTTT. It is translated as CSARGGGQNTGELFF.

This clonotype occurred many times. This CDR3 is CASSYSPTGDYEQYF. In DNA, the CDR3 is TGTGCCAGCAGTTACTCGCCTACAGGGGACTACGAGCAGTACTTC. The chain uses TRBV6-2 or TRBV6-3 and TRBJ2-7; 7 bases map to TRBD1. The junction had 5 bases not matched to a gene; V was cut back by 0 bases and J by 3 bases. The CDR3 has 15 residues. The germline gives CDR1 MNHEY, CDR2 SVGEGT.

The sample holds many counts of this clonotype. The chain uses TRBV29-1 and TRBJ2-5; 7 bases line up with TRBD2. The CDR3 loop spans 12 amino acids. The ends lost 4 bases at V and 3 bases at J; junction bases unmatched: 2. Germline assignment: CDR1 SQVTM and CDR2 ANQGSEA. The CDR3 DNA reads TGCAGCGTTGCGGGGGGAGAAGAGACCCAGTACTTC. This sequence encodes CSVAGGEETQYF.

This clonotype has ten or more counts. The chain recombines TRBV12-3 or TRBV12-4 with TRBJ2-1, with 9 bases that match TRBD2. This CDR3 has 13 residues. V lost 8 bases, J lost 10 bases, and 9 bases stayed unmatched. Written as DNA, the CDR3 is TGTGCCAGCTGCTGGGGGACTAGCAAGGAGCAGTTCTTC. As protein: CASCWGTSKEQFF.

This clonotype was seen many times. V gene TRBV11-2 combines with J gene TRBJ1-6, with D possibly matching TRBD1 (6 bases). This CDR3 is 14 amino acids long. Germline V gene sequence: CDR1 SGHAT, CDR2 FQNNGV. Trimming cost V 6 bases and J 7 bases, with 13 bases left between them. The CDR3 DNA sequence: TGTGCCAGCAGGGAGGGGGGCAGGAATTCACCCCTCCACTTT. Its protein product is CASREGGRNSPLHF. Together with reference TRBV11-2 and TRBJ1-6, the CDR3 gives the full variable domain: EAGVAQSPRYKIIEKRQSVAFWCNPISGHATLYWYQQILGQGPKLLIQFQNNGVVDDSQLPKDRFSAERLKGVDSTLKIQPAKLEDSAVYLCASREGGRNSPLHFGNGTRLTVT.

This clonotype was counted a few times. V and J are TRBV19 and TRBJ2-2; TRBD1 is a possible D gene (6 bases). CDR1 LNHDA and CDR2 SQIVND come from the germline V gene (reference sequence). The CDR3 runs to 17 residues. Trimming removed 6 bases from V and 2 bases from J, with 19 bases in between. The CDR3 DNA follows: TGTGCCAGTAGCGATAGTACAGGGTATCTAAACACCGGGGAGCTGTTTTTT. Translation gives CASSDSTGYLNTGELFF.

The chain joins TRBV4-1 to TRBJ1-2; tentative D call: TRBD1 (5 bases). The CDR3 totals 14 residues. V was cut by 0 bases and J by 8 bases, with 13 bases left in between. From germline, CDR1 is MGHRA and CDR2 YSYEKL. This chain's CDR3 is CASSQDTTDEGYTF. For the CDR3, the DNA is TGCGCCAGCAGCCAAGATACGACAGATGAAGGCTACACCTTC.

This clonotype is medium-sized within its sample. The chain combines TRBV7-2 with TRBJ2-7, with D unclear. The CDR3 has 11 residues. Germline V gene data show CDR1 as SGHTA and CDR2 as FQGNSA. V was trimmed by 4 bases and J by 2 bases, leaving 3 bases between them. The CDR3 sequence: CASSYTYEQYF. The CDR3 DNA reads as TGTGCCAGCAGCTACACCTACGAGCAGTACTTC.

This clonotype appeared many times. This chain joins TRBV2 and TRBJ2-1; TRBD2 might be the D (5 bases). Trimming took 2 bases from V and 7 from J, leaving 6 bases between them. This CDR3 is 12 amino acids long. Germline CDR1 and CDR2: SNHLY and FYNNEI. This CDR3 is CASSERRNEQFF. CDR3 nucleotides: TGTGCCAGCAGTGAAAGGAGGAATGAGCAGTTCTTC.

In this sample, this clonotype turned up once. This could be a read error, since a much larger clone is one nucleotide away. The gene calls are TRBV29-1 and TRBJ1-1; D remains unclear. V was trimmed by 7 bases and J by 3 bases, leaving 12 bases between them. The CDR3 has 12 residues. The V gene's germline CDR1 is SQVTM and CDR2 ANQGSEA. The CDR3 sequence is CSAYHWDTEAFF. CDR3 nucleotide sequence: TGCAGCGCCTACCACTGGGACACTGAAGCTTTCTTT.

By frequency in the sample, this clonotype is medium-sized. This rearrangement joins TRBV6-1 to TRBJ1-5, with TRBD1 as a possible D gene (5 bases). Germline loops: CDR1 MNHNS, CDR2 SASEGT. V lost 4 bases and J lost 5, with 9 bases in between. The CDR3 length is 13 residues. The CDR3 DNA reads TGTGCCAGCAGTGGGGACGGATATCAGCCCCAGCATTTT. It encodes CASSGDGYQPQHF.

The rearrangement links TRBV29-1 to TRBJ2-7; D uncertain. Germline CDR1 is SQVTM and CDR2 is ANQGSEA. The CDR3 totals 12 residues. Trimming stripped 4 bases from V and 3 bases from J, with 10 bases between. CDR3: CSVGATYYEQYF. The DNA of the CDR3 is TGCAGCGTTGGCGCCACGTACTACGAGCAGTACTTC.

This clonotype came up a few times. The rearrangement joins TRBV18 to TRBJ2-4, with 8 bases that match TRBD2. The CDR3 covers 14 residues. Per the germline V gene, CDR1 is KGHSH and CDR2 is LQKENI. Trimming at V came to 0 bases and at J to 8 bases, leaving 3 bases not matched to a gene. The CDR3 bases are TGTGCCAGCTCACCACCGGGTAGCGGGGACATTCAGTACTTC. Its translation: CASSPPGSGDIQYF.

There are many counts of this clonotype. The rearrangement joins TRBV6-6 to TRBJ2-3; D not resolved. Germline V gene sequence: CDR1 MNHNY, CDR2 SVGAGI (reference sequence). The ends were cut back, 0 bases at V and 2 bases at J, with 6 bases in the middle. There are 14 residues in the CDR3. CDR3 amino acids: CASSYSQSTDTQYF. In DNA, the CDR3 is TGTGCCAGCAGTTACTCTCAGTCCACAGATACGCAGTATTTT.

This clonotype was counted at least ten times. The chain uses TRBV20-1 and TRBJ2-3; TRBD2 is a possible D gene (5 bases). This CDR3 has 13 residues. Per the germline V gene, CDR1 is DFQATT and CDR2 is SNEGSKA (reference sequence). V dropped 3 bases and J dropped 1 base, with 8 bases sitting between them. The DNA of the CDR3 is TGCAGTGCTAGTGTCGGGGGCACAGATACGCAGTATTTT. It encodes CSASVGGTDTQYF.

Many counts were recorded for this clonotype. The V and J genes are TRBV20-1 and TRBJ2-3, with D possibly matching TRBD2 (6 bases). The CDR3 runs to 15 residues. Trimming took off 3 bases at V and 0 bases at J, with 13 bases between the two ends. The germline CDR1 and CDR2 sequences are DFQATT and SNEGSKA (reference sequence). CDR3 nucleotides: TGCAGTGCTAGGGAATTGGGGGGAAGCACAGATACGCAGTATTTT. Encoded protein: CSARELGGSTDTQYF.

This clonotype was observed at least ten times. CDR3 sequence (DNA): TGTGCCAGTAGGGACCAAAGCTCCTACAATGAGCAGTTCTTC. Its translation: CASRDQSSYNEQFF. The chain links TRBV19 to TRBJ2-1; D is uncertain. Germline lookup yields CDR1 LNHDA and CDR2 SQIVND (reference sequence). Trimming took 6 bases from V and 0 from J, leaving 9 bases between them. This CDR3 has 14 amino acids.

This clonotype came up many times. V usage is TRBV7-9 and J usage is TRBJ2-7; 7 bases map to TRBD1. V lost 4 bases, J lost 3 bases, and 6 bases stayed unmatched. This CDR3 has 14 residues. CDR1 and CDR2 from the germline V gene are SEHNR and FQNEAQ (reference sequence). The CDR3 reads CASSSDRALYEQYF. CDR3 coding DNA: TGTGCCAGCAGCTCCGACAGGGCGCTCTACGAGCAGTACTTC. Full variable domain (rest looked up from reference TRBV7-9 and TRBJ2-7): DTGVSQNPRHKITKRGQNVTFRCDPISEHNRLYWYRQTLGQGPEFLTYFQNEAQLEKSRLLSDRFSAERPKGSFSTLEIQRTEQGDSAMYLCASSSDRALYEQYFGPGTRLTVT.

This clonotype was counted ten times or more. The rearrangement joins TRBV20-1 to TRBJ2-4, with TRBD1 matching 10 bases. The germline V gene encodes CDR1 DFQATT and CDR2 SNEGSKA (reference sequence). The CDR3 loop spans 16 amino acids. J lost 1 base, V lost 8 bases, and 11 bases had no gene match. The chain's CDR3 is CSFSPTGGLAKNIQYF. The CDR3 DNA follows: TGCAGTTTTTCTCCGACAGGGGGCTTGGCCAAAAACATTCAGTACTTC.

This clonotype is medium-sized in the sample. J is TRBJ2-3 and V is TRBV5-1; 9 positions match TRBD2. The V gene's germline CDR1 is SGHRS and CDR2 YFSETQ. The trim removed 0 bases at V and 3 bases at J, leaving 2 bases unmatched. The CDR3 covers 15 residues. The CDR3 loop is CASSLGTSGTDTQYF. Written as DNA, the CDR3 is TGCGCCAGCAGCTTGGGAACTAGCGGGACAGATACGCAGTATTTT.

In its sample, this clonotype was seen many times. This chain connects TRBV7-3 to TRBJ1-4, with unresolved D. CDR1 is SGHTA and CDR2 is FQGTGA in the germline V gene. V lost 0 bases and J 4 bases, leaving 9 bases between the germline ends. This CDR3 comprises 15 residues. DNA of the CDR3: TGTGCCAGCAGCTTAACCAGGACTAGTAATGAAAAACTGTTTTTT. Protein: CASSLTRTSNEKLFF.

The chain employs TRBV11-1 and TRBJ2-1; maybe TRBD1 (6 bases). V was shortened by 7 bases and J by 2 bases, with 12 bases between the two germline ends. In germline, CDR1 is SGHAT, CDR2 FQDESV (reference sequence). The CDR3 is 14 amino acids. CDR3 protein: CASIPDSPYNEQFF. The CDR3 DNA reads as TGTGCCAGCATACCGGACAGTCCCTACAATGAGCAGTTCTTC.

This clonotype was recorded many times. The chain carries TRBV7-9 and TRBJ1-1; D is unresolved. The germline V gene has CDR1 SEHNR and CDR2 FQNEAQ (reference sequence). CDR3 size: 12 residues. Trimming removed 5 bases at V and 7 bases at J, with 11 bases between. CDR3 nucleotides: TGTGCCAGCAGCCGGACTGAAGGTGAAGCTTTCTTT. This sequence encodes CASSRTEGEAFF.

This clonotype was recorded many times. The chain employs TRBV7-3 and TRBJ2-7; 8 bases agree with TRBD2. Per the germline V gene, CDR1 is SGHTA and CDR2 is FQGTGA. V was pared by 5 bases and J by 0 bases, with 6 bases of the junction left unmatched. This CDR3 comprises 15 residues. Here the CDR3 reads CASSRSGDSSYEQYF. The CDR3 nucleotides are TGTGCCAGCAGCCGTAGCGGGGATAGCTCCTACGAGCAGTACTTC.

This clonotype was picked up many times. J is TRBJ2-2 and V is TRBV5-6, with 10 positions matching TRBD1. V lost 7 bases, J lost 5 bases, and 5 bases stayed unmatched. Germline V gene data show CDR1 as SGHDT and CDR2 as YYEEEE. This CDR3 contains 14 residues. The CDR3 DNA follows: TGTGCCAGCTGGGACAGGGGACCGACCGGGGAGCTGTTTTTT. Protein sequence: CASWDRGPTGELFF.